The following is a T cell receptor (beta chain) sequence with its context. Its antigen is unidentified. The data originate from a study of T cells in Graves' hyperthyroidism and ophthalmopathy. General study results and limits: In the blood, most expanded thyroid clonotypes above 0.001 appeared as well.

J was trimmed by 0 bases and V by 6 bases; bases with no gene match: 8. The CDR3 runs 17 residues. These patients, aged 18 to 65, had recently diagnosed hyperthyroidism lasting under 2 months. Diagnoses were made from clinical symptoms, serum measures (thyroxine and TRAb), thyroid ultrasound and orbital computed tomography. Template material for amplifying TCR beta CDR3 regions consisted of RNA transcripts. HTBI primers were employed in a first-round RT-PCR of the TCR CDR3. MiXCR, run by TCRdb on the multiplex PCR reads, gives a single entry per CDR3 protein. The table has around 200,000 distinct CDR3 sequences, about 15% seen once.

Sequenced sample: blood. The gene calls are TRBV12-3 or TRBV12-4 and TRBJ1-5; 10 nucleotides match TRBD1. The sequence derives from a woman between 45 and 65 years old with Graves' hyperthyroidism. The CDR3 DNA sequence: TGTGCCAGCAGCCCAGGGACAGGGGTCTATAGCAATCAGCCCCAGCATTTT. This translates into CASSPGTGVYSNQPQHF.